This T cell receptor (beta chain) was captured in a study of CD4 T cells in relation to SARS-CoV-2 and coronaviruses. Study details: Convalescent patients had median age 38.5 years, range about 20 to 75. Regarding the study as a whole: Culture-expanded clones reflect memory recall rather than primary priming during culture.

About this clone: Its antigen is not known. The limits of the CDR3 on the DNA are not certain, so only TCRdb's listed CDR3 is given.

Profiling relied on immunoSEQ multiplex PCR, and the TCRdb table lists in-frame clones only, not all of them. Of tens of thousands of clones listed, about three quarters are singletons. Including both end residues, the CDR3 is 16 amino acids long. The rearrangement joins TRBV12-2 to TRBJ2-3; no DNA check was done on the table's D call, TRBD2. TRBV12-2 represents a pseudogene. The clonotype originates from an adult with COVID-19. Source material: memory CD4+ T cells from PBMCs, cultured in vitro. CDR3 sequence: CASWTKVAGGADTQYF.